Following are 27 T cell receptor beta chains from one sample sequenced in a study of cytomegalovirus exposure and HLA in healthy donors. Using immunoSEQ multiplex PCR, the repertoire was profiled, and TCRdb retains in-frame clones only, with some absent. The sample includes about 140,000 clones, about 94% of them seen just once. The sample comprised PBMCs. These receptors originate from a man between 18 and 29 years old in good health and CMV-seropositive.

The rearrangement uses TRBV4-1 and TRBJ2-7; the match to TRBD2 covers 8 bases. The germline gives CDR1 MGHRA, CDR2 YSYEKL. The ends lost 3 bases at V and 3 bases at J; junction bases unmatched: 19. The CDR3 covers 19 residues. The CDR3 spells CASSQGELAGTRKDYEQYF. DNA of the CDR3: TGCGCCAGCAGCCAGGGGGAATTAGCGGGGACCAGGAAGGACTACGAGCAGTACTTC.

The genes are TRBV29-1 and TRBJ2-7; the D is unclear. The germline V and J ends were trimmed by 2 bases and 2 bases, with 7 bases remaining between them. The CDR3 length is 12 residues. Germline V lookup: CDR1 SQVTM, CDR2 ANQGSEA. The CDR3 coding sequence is TGCAGCGTTGAAACAACAGCCTACGAGCAGTACTTC. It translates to CSVETTAYEQYF.

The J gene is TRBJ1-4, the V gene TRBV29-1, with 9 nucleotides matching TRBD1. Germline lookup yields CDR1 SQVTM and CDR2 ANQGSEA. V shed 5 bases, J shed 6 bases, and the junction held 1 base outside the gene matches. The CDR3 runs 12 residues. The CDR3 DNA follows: TGCAGCGTTCGGGACAGGGATGAAAAACTGTTTTTT. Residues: CSVRDRDEKLFF.

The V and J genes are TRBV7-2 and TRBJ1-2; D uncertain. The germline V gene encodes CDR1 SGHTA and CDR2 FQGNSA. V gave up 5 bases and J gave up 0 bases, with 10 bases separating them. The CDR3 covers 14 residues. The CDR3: CASSLHSTNYGYTF. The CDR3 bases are TGTGCCAGCAGCCTACACAGTACTAACTATGGCTACACCTTC.

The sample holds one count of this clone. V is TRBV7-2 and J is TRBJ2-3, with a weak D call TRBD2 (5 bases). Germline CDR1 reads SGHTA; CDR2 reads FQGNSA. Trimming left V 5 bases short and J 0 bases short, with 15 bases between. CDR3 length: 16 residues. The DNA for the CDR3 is TGTGCCAGCAGCCTAATAGCGTACCCTAGCACAGATACGCAGTATTTT. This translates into CASSLIAYPSTDTQYF.

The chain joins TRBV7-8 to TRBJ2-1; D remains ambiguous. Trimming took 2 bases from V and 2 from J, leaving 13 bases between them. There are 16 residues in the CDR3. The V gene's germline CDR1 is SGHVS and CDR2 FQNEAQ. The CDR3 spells CASSLRATPTYNEQFF. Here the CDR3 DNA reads TGTGCCAGCAGCTTACGTGCGACACCGACCTACAATGAGCAGTTCTTC.

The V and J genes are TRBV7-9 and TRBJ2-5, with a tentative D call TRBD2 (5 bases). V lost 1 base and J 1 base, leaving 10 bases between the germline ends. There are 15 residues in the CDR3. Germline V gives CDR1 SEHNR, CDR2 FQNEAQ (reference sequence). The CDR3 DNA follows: TGTGCCAGCAGCTTAGTTTTGAGCGGCCAAGAGACCCAGTACTTC. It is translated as CASSLVLSGQETQYF. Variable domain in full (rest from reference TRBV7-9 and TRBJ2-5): DTGVSQNPRHKITKRGQNVTFRCDPISEHNRLYWYRQTLGQGPEFLTYFQNEAQLEKSRLLSDRFSAERPKGSFSTLEIQRTEQGDSAMYLCASSLVLSGQETQYFGPGTRLLVL.

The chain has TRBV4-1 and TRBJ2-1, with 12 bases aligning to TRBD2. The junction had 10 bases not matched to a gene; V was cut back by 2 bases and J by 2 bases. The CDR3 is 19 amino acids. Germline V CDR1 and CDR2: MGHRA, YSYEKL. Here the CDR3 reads CASSQRLLAGGSAYNEQFF. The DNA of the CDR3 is TGCGCCAGCAGCCAAAGACTACTAGCGGGAGGAAGCGCCTACAATGAGCAGTTCTTC.

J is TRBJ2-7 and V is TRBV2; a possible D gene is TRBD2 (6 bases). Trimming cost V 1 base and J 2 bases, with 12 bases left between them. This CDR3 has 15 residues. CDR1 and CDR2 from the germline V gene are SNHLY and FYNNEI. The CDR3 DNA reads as TGTGCCAGCAGTGAAGACGGCGGGGTGGCCTACGAGCAGTACTTC. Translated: CASSEDGGVAYEQYF. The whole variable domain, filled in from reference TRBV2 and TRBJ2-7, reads EPEVTQTPSHQVTQMGQEVILRCVPISNHLYFYWYRQILGQKVEFLVSFYNNEISEKSEIFDDQFSVERPDGSNFTLKIRSTKLEDSAMYFCASSEDGGVAYEQYFGPGTRLTVT.

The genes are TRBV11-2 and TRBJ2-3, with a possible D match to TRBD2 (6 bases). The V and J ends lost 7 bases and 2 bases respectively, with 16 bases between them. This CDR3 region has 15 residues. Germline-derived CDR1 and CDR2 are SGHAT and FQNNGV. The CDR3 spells CASKPAEGFTDTQYF. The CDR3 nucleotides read TGTGCCAGCAAACCCGCGGAGGGGTTCACAGATACGCAGTATTTT.

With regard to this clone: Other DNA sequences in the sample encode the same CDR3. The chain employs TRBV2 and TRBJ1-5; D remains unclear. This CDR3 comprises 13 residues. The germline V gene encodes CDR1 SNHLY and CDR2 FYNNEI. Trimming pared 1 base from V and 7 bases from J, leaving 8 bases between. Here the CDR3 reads CASSEEGDQPQHF. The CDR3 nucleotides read TGTGCCAGCAGTGAAGAAGGAGACCAGCCCCAGCATTTT.

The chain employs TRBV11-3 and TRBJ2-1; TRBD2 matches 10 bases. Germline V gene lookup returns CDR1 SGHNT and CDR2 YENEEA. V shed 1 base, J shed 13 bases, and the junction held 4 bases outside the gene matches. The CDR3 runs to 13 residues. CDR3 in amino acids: CASSLGLAGGQFF. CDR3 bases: TGTGCCAGCAGCTTAGGTTTAGCGGGAGGTCAGTTCTTC.

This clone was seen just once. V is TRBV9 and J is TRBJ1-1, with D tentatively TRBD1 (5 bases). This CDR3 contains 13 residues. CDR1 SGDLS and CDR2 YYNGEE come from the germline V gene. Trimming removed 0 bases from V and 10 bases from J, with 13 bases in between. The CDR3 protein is CASSVVVGGRAFF. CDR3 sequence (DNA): TGTGCCAGCAGCGTAGTGGTCGGGGGAAGAGCTTTCTTT.

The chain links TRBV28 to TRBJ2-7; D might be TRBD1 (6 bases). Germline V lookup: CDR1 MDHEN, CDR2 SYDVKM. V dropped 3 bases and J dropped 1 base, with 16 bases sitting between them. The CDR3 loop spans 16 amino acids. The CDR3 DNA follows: TGTGCCAGCAGTTTTACAGGGCGGTACGATTCCTACGAGCAGTACTTC. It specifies CASSFTGRYDSYEQYF. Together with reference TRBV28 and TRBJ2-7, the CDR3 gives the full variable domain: DVKVTQSSRYLVKRTGEKVFLECVQDMDHENMFWYRQDPGLGLRLIYFSYDVKMKEKGDIPEGYSVSREKKERFSLILESASTNQTSMYLCASSFTGRYDSYEQYFGPGTRLTVT.

The CDR3 spells CASSPRGRGSTDTQYF. DNA for the CDR3: TGTGCCAGCAGCCCCCGGGGCAGGGGGAGCACAGATACGCAGTATTTT. The rearrangement links TRBV9 to TRBJ2-3; TRBD1 agrees at 7 bases. In germline, CDR1 is SGDLS, CDR2 YYNGEE. Trimming removed 4 bases from V and 0 bases from J; junction bases left unmatched: 8. CDR3 length: 16 residues.

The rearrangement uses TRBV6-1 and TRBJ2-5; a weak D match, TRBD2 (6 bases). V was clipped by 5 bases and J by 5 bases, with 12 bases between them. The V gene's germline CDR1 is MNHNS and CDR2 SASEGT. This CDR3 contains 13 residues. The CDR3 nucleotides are TGTGCCAGCAGTCAGGAGCGGGCCGAGACCCAGTACTTC. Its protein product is CASSQERAETQYF.

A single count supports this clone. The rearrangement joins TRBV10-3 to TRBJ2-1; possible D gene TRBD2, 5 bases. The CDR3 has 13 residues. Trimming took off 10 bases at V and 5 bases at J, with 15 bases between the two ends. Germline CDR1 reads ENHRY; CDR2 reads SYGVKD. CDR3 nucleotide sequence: TGTGCCACCGAGGCGGCGGGTAACAATGAGCAGTTCTTC. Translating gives CATEAAGNNEQFF.

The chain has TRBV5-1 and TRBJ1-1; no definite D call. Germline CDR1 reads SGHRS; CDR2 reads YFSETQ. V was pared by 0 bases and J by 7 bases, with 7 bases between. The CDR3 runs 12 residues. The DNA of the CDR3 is TGCGCCAGCAGCTTGGATTCACTTGAAGCTTTCTTT. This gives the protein CASSLDSLEAFF.

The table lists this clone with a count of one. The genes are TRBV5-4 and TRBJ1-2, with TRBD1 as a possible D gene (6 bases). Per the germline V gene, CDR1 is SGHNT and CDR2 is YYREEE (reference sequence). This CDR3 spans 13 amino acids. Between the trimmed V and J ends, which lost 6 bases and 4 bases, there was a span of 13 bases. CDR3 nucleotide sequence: TGTGCCAGCACGCCGGGGGGCATCTATGGCTACACCTTC. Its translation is CASTPGGIYGYTF.

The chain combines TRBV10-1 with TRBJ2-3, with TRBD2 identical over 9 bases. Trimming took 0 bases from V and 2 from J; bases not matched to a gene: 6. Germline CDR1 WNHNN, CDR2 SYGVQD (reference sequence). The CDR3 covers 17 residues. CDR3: CASSESTPSGITDTQYF. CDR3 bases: TGCGCCAGCAGTGAGTCGACTCCTAGCGGGATCACAGATACGCAGTATTTT.

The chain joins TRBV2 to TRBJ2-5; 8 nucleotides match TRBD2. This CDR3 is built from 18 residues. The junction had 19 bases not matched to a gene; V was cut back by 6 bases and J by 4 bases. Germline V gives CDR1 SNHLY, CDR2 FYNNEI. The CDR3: CASSPRTREGTNPETQYF. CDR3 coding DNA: TGTGCCAGCAGCCCCCGTACACGGGAGGGAACGAACCCAGAGACCCAGTACTTC.

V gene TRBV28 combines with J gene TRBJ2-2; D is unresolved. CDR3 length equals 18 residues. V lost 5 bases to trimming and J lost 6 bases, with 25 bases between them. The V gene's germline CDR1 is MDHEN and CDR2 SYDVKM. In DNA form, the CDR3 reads TGTGCCAGCAGTCCTGGGCCAGGAACCTCGTACGTCCCCGGGGAGCTGTTTTTT. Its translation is CASSPGPGTSYVPGELFF.

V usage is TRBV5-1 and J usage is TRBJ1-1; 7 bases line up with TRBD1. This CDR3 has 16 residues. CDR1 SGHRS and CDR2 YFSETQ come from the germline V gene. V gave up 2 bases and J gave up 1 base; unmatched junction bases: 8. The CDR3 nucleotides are TGCGCCAGCAGCTTTTCATTGACAGGGCCGAACACTGAAGCTTTCTTT. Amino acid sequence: CASSFSLTGPNTEAFF.

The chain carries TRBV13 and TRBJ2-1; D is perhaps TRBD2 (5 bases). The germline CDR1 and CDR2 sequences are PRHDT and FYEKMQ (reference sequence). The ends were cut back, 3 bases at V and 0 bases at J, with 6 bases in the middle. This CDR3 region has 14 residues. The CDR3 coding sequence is TGTGCCAGCAGCTTGGGGAGCTCCTACAATGAGCAGTTCTTC. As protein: CASSLGSSYNEQFF. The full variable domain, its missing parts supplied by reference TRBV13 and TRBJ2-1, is AAGVIQSPRHLIKEKRETATLKCYPIPRHDTVYWYQQGPGQDPQFLISFYEKMQSDKGSIPDRFSAQQFSDYHSELNMSSLELGDSALYFCASSLGSSYNEQFFGPGTRLTVL.

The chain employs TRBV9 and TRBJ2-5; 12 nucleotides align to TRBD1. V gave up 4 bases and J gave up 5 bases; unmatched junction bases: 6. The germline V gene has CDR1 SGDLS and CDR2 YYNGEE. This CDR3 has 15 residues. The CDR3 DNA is TGTGCCAGCAGCACAACCGGGACAGGGGGCGAGACCCAGTACTTC. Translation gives CASSTTGTGGETQYF.

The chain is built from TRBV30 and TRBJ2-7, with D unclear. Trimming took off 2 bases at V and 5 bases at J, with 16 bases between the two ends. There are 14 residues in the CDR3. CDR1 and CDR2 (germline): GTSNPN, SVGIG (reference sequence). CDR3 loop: CAWSSPSLIDEQYF. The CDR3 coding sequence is TGTGCCTGGAGTTCCCCGAGCCTTATAGACGAGCAGTACTTC. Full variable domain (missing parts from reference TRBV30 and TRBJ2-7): SQTIHQWPATLVQPVGSPLSLECTVEGTSNPNLYWYRQAAGRGLQLLFYSVGIGQISSEVPQNLSASRPQDRQFILSSKKLLLSDSGFYLCAWSSPSLIDEQYFGPGTRLTVT.

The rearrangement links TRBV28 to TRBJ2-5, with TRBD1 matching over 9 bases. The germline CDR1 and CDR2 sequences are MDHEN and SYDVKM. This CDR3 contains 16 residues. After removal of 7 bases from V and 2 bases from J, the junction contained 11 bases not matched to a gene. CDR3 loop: CASTPRTGAVQETQYF. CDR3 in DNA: TGTGCCAGCACCCCCCGGACAGGGGCCGTTCAAGAGACCCAGTACTTC.